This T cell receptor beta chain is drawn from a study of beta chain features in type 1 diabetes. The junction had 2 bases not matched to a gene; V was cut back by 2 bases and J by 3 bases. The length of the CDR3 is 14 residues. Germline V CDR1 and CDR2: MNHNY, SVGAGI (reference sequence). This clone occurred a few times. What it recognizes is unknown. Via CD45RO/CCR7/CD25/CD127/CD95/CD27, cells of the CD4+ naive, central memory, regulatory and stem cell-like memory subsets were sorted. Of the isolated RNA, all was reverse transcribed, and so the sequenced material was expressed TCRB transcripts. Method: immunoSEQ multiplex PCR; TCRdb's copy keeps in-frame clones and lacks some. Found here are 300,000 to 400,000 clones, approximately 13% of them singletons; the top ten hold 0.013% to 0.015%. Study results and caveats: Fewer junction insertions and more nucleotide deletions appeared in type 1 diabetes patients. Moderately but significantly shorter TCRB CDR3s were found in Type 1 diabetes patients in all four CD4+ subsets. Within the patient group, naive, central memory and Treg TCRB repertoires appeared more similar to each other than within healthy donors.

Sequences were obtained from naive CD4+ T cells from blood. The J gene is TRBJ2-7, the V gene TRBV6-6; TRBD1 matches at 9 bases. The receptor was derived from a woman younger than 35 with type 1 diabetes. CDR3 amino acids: CASSYGTGHYEQYF. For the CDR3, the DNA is TGTGCCAGCAGTTACGGGACAGGGCACTACGAGCAGTACTTC.